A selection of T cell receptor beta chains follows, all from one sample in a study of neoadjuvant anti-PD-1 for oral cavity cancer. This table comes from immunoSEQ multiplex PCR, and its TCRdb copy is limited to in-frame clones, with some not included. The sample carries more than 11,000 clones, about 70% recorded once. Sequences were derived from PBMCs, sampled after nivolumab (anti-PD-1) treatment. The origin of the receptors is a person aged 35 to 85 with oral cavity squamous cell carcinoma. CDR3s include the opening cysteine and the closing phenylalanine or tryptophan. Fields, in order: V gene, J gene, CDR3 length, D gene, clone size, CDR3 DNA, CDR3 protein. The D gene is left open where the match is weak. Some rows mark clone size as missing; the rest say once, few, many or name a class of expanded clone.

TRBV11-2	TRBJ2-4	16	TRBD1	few	TGTGCCAGCAGAACTGACAGGGGAATAGCCAAAAACATTCAGTACTTC	CASRTDRGIAKNIQYF
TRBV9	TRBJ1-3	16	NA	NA	TGTGCCAGCAGCGCACGAGGGGGTTCTGCCGGAAACACCATATATTTT	CASSARGGSAGNTIYF
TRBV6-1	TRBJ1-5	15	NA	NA	TGTGCCAGCAGTGAAGCTTTGGAAGGGGTTCAGCCCCAGCATTTT	CASSEALEGVQPQHF
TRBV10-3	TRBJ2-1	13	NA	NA	TGTGCCATCAGTGAGAGACCGATTGGTGAGCAGTTCTTC	CAISERPIGEQFF
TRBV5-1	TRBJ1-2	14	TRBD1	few	TGCGCCAGCTCCCCTTCCGGGACAGGGTTTGGCTACACCTTC	CASSPSGTGFGYTF
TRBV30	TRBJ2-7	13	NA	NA	TGTGCCTGGACGGGGGGCCTCTACTACGAGCAGTACTTC	CAWTGGLYYEQYF
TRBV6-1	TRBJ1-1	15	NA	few	TGTGCCAGCAGTGAAGCGGGGGATGGGGGCACTGAAGCTTTCTTT	CASSEAGDGGTEAFF
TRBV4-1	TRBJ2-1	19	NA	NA	TGCGCCAGCAGCCAAAGGTCCCTAACAGGGCGCAGCTCCTACAATGAGCAGTTCTTC	CASSQRSLTGRSSYNEQFF
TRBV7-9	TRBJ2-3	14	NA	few	TGTGCCAGCAGCCAAGGGCTCTCCCTGGATACGCAGTATTTT	CASSQGLSLDTQYF
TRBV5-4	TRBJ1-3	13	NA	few	TGTGCCAGCAGCCCCCCGGGTAGAAACACCATATATTTT	CASSPPGRNTIYF
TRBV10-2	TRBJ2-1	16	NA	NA	TGCGCCAGCAGGTCCCATCGGAAAAGCTCCTACAATGAGCAGTTCTTC	CASRSHRKSSYNEQFF
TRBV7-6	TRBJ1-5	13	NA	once	TGTGCCAGCAGCCCGGGGGGCGGTCAGCCCCAGCATTTT	CASSPGGGQPQHF
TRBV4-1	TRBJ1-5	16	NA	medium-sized	TGCGCCAGCAGCCAAGGTCGACCAGGGAGCAATCAGCCCCAGCATTTT	CASSQGRPGSNQPQHF
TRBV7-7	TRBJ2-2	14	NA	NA	TGTGCTAGCAGCCCCAATTATGGCACCGGGGAGCTGTTTTTT	CASSPNYGTGELFF
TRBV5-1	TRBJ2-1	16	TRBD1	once	TGCGCCAGCAGCCTACCGACAGGGGTCGCCTACAATGAGCAGTTCTTC	CASSLPTGVAYNEQFF
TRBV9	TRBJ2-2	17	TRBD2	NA	TGTGCCAGCAGCCCCAAGGGAGGGGCGCATAACACCGGGGAGCTGTTTTTT	CASSPKGGAHNTGELFF
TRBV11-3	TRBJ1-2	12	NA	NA	TGTGCCAGCGGAGATTCTAACTATGGCTACACCTTC	CASGDSNYGYTF
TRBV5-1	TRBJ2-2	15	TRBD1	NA	TGCGCCAGCAGCATACCGACAGGGGACACCGGGGAGCTGTTTTTT	CASSIPTGDTGELFF
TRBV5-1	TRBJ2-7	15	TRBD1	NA	TGCGCCAGCAGCCCTCCGGGACAGGGACTCTACGAGCAGTACTTC	CASSPPGQGLYEQYF
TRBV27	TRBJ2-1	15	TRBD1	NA	TGTGCCAGCAGTCAGGGACAGGGGGCCTACAATGAGCAGTTCTTC	CASSQGQGAYNEQFF
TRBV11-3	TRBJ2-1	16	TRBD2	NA	TGTGCCAGCAGCCCCCAAACCCTTACTAGCGGGAATGAGCAGTTCTTC	CASSPQTLTSGNEQFF